This T cell receptor beta chain was observed in a study of blood T cells in healthy people across ages. Whole-study results and caveats: Researchers report that TCR beta diversity correlated strongly with naive T cell percentage.

Alongside a J-beta primer mix, a sample-barcoded 5' primer served in a second PCR lasting about 7 to 11 cycles. Via MiXCR, TCRdb re-called the 5' RACE reads, giving one row per CDR3 protein. The sample has 600,000 to 650,000 distinct CDR3 sequences, roughly three fifths seen once. The ends were cut back, 7 bases at V and 5 bases at J, with 8 bases in the middle. The CDR3 extends over 11 amino acids. Germline V gene lookup returns CDR1 MDHEN and CDR2 SYDVKM. On this clonotype itself: Its cognate antigen is unknown.

The gene calls are TRBV28 and TRBJ1-2; no reliable D call. The sequence was obtained from a man aged 55 to 69 in good health. The sequencing sample was made of blood. The CDR3, as DNA: TGTGCCAGCAAAGCGGGTTATGGCTACACCTTC. It is translated as CASKAGYGYTF.